The subject of this entry is one T cell receptor beta chain. These data come from a study of blood T cell repertoires in COVID-19. Only in-frame clones appear in the TCRdb table, and some are missing; sequencing was by immunoSEQ multiplex PCR. The sample carries approximately 65,000 clones, about 90% recorded once. The CDR3 runs 13 residues. Between the trimmed V and J ends, which lost 7 bases and 4 bases, there was a span of 11 bases. CDR1 is SNHLY and CDR2 is FYNNEI in the germline V gene. The gene calls are TRBV2 and TRBJ1-5, with D possibly matching TRBD1 (6 bases). This sequence was found in a man aged 45-65 years with COVID-19, enrolled during active disease. Specimen: peripheral blood. The CDR3 coding sequence is TGTGCCAGCACGGACAGCCTTAATCAGCCCCAGCATTTT. It codes for CASTDSLNQPQHF.